This entry lists 28 T cell receptor beta chains sequenced from one sample in a study of blood T cell repertoires in COVID-19. Data came from immunoSEQ multiplex PCR; TCRdb stores just in-frame clones and leaves some out. The repertoire has 350,000 to 500,000 clones, approximately 90% of them found once; the top ten carry 1.4%. Sequencing input: PBMCs or T cells enriched from blood (not recorded which). Receptors were obtained from a young woman who had been exposed to COVID-19.

The chain uses TRBV6-5 and TRBJ2-1; D perhaps matches TRBD1 (5 bases). The CDR3 covers 15 residues. Trimming took 6 bases from V and 0 from J, leaving 12 bases between them. Germline-derived CDR1 and CDR2 are MNHEY and SVGAGI. The CDR3 protein is CASRTEPSSYNEQFF. The CDR3 DNA sequence: TGTGCCAGCAGGACAGAGCCGAGCTCCTACAATGAGCAGTTCTTC.

The chain has TRBV18 and TRBJ1-5, with a tentative D call TRBD1 (5 bases). The V and J ends lost 3 bases and 3 bases respectively, with 12 bases between them. The CDR3 has 15 residues. Germline-derived CDR1 and CDR2 are KGHSH and LQKENI. DNA for the CDR3: TGTGCCAGCTCACCCCGGGGGAAGGACAATCAGCCCCAGCATTTT. It is translated as CASSPRGKDNQPQHF.

The chain couples TRBV27 to TRBJ1-1; D uncertain. Germline V gene lookup returns CDR1 MNHEY and CDR2 SMNVEV (reference sequence). This CDR3 contains 15 residues. With 2 bases removed from V and 4 bases from J, the gap between germline ends came to 14 bases. The CDR3: CASSLIASGGTEAFF. The CDR3 DNA follows: TGTGCCAGCAGTTTAATTGCGTCCGGAGGCACTGAAGCTTTCTTT.

The CDR3 nucleotides are TGTGCCAGCAGCACACGGACTAGCGTAGTCACCGGGGAGCTGTTTTTT. This sequence encodes CASSTRTSVVTGELFF. This chain connects TRBV9 to TRBJ2-2, with TRBD2 matching 9 bases. This CDR3 is built from 16 residues. Germline CDR1 and CDR2: SGDLS and YYNGEE. The V segment lost 4 bases and the J segment 4 bases; nucleotides outside the gene matches: 8. Supplemented by reference TRBV9 and TRBJ2-2, the full variable domain reads DSGVTQTPKHLITATGQRVTLRCSPRSGDLSVYWYQQSLDQGLQFLIQYYNGEERAKGNILERFSAQQFPDLHSELNLSSLELGDSALYFCASSTRTSVVTGELFFGEGSRLTVL.

V and J are TRBV29-1 and TRBJ2-7; tentative D call: TRBD2 (6 bases). CDR1 is SQVTM, CDR2 ANQGSEA, per germline. The CDR3 is 14 residues long. V dropped 4 bases and J dropped 6 bases, with 19 bases sitting between them. In DNA, the CDR3 is TGCAGCGTTGCTAGAGGACTACCGGTATCCGAGCAGTACTTC. Residues: CSVARGLPVSEQYF.

This clone turned up a few times. V usage is TRBV28 and J usage is TRBJ1-2; unclear D gene. From germline, CDR1 is MDHEN and CDR2 SYDVKM. Trimming removed 3 bases from V and 5 bases from J, with 16 bases in between. The CDR3 sequence is 15 residues long. The CDR3 spells CASSLTPPDSYGYTF. CDR3 sequence (DNA): TGTGCCAGCAGTTTGACCCCCCCGGACTCGTATGGCTACACCTTC.

The chain combines TRBV11-2 with TRBJ2-3; 7 bases fit TRBD1. V was clipped by 4 bases and J by 0 bases; unmatched bases: 7. Germline CDR1 is SGHAT and CDR2 is FQNNGV. The length of the CDR3 is 16 residues. The CDR3: CASSSTGVGSTDTQYF. Written as DNA, the CDR3 is TGTGCCAGCAGCTCAACAGGGGTAGGAAGCACAGATACGCAGTATTTT.

This chain links TRBV5-1 with TRBJ2-6; 11 bases match TRBD2. The V gene's germline CDR1 is SGHRS and CDR2 YFSETQ. The CDR3 consists of 19 residues. Trimming removed 0 bases from V and 0 bases from J; junction bases left unmatched: 5. For the CDR3, the DNA is TGCGCCAGCAGCTTGGCCGGGACTAGCGGATCCTCTGGGGCCAACGTCCTGACTTTC. Encoded protein: CASSLAGTSGSSGANVLTF.

This clone appeared once. J is TRBJ2-7 and V is TRBV6-5, with unresolved D. From germline, CDR1 is MNHEY and CDR2 SVGAGI. The CDR3 covers 12 residues. The V end lost 6 bases, the J end lost 2 bases, and 8 bases lay between the germline ends. CDR3 amino acids: CASRSTPYEQYF. In nucleotides, the CDR3 is TGTGCCAGCAGGAGCACCCCCTACGAGCAGTACTTC.

The chain recombines TRBV7-8 with TRBJ2-2, with 7 bases fitting TRBD1. V dropped 8 bases and J dropped 3; count of bases not matched to a gene: 9. CDR3 length equals 15 residues. The germline V gene has CDR1 SGHVS and CDR2 FQNEAQ. The CDR3 is CASPKPGQYTGELFF. The DNA for the CDR3 is TGTGCCAGCCCAAAACCGGGACAGTACACCGGGGAGCTGTTTTTT.

V usage is TRBV2 and J usage is TRBJ1-1; TRBD1 matches at 11 bases. J lost 1 base, V lost 8 bases, and 12 bases had no gene match. Germline CDR1 SNHLY, CDR2 FYNNEI. This CDR3 contains 17 residues. Here the CDR3 DNA reads TGTGCCAGCTCCGGGACAGGGGGGGAATTCGGGAACACTGAAGCTTTCTTT. Encoded protein: CASSGTGGEFGNTEAFF.

This rearrangement joins TRBV29-1 to TRBJ1-1; TRBD1 matches at 7 bases. V shed 7 bases, J shed 4 bases, and the junction held 9 bases outside the gene matches. The CDR3 consists of 13 residues. Germline V gene lookup returns CDR1 SQVTM and CDR2 ANQGSEA. CDR3 sequence (DNA): TGCAGCGATTACAGGGGTCGGGGCACTGAAGCTTTCTTT. Amino acid sequence: CSDYRGRGTEAFF.

This clone was found a few times. V and J are TRBV5-1 and TRBJ2-2, with D uncertain. The germline gives CDR1 SGHRS, CDR2 YFSETQ. This CDR3 is 11 amino acids long. V was trimmed by 7 bases and J by 7 bases, leaving 8 bases between them. The DNA for the CDR3 is TGCGCCAGCGGCAGCGTCGGGGAGCTGTTTTTT. Protein: CASGSVGELFF.

CDR3 coding DNA: TGCGCCAGCAGCCAAAACTCACTAGCGGGGGGGAGAGAGCAGTACTTC. It is translated as CASSQNSLAGGREQYF. The V gene is TRBV4-1, the J gene TRBJ2-7, with 13 bases that match TRBD2. The germline V gene has CDR1 MGHRA and CDR2 YSYEKL. Trimming at V came to 2 bases and at J to 7 bases, leaving 8 bases not matched to a gene. The CDR3 is 16 residues long.

V is TRBV7-8 and J is TRBJ2-1; TRBD2 agrees at 11 bases. The CDR3 runs to 18 residues. The V and J ends lost 3 bases and 0 bases, in that order; junction bases with no gene match: 7. Germline CDR1 reads SGHVS; CDR2 reads FQNEAQ. The CDR3 region is CASSFYDLAGGSYNEQFF. The DNA of the CDR3 is TGTGCCAGCAGCTTTTATGACCTAGCGGGGGGCTCCTACAATGAGCAGTTCTTC.

The V gene is TRBV7-2, the J gene TRBJ1-4; unclear D gene. Trimming removed 5 bases from V and 5 bases from J, with 15 bases in between. The CDR3 contains 15 residues. Germline CDR1 SGHTA, CDR2 FQGNSA. CDR3 protein: CASSPSRVTNEKLFF. CDR3 DNA sequence: TGTGCCAGCAGCCCGTCCCGGGTCACCAATGAAAAACTGTTTTTT. The full variable domain, its missing parts supplied by reference TRBV7-2 and TRBJ1-4, is GAGVSQSPSNKVTEKGKDVELRCDPISGHTALYWYRQSLGQGLEFLIYFQGNSAPDKSGLPSDRFSAERTGGSVSTLTIQRTQQEDSAVYLCASSPSRVTNEKLFFGSGTQLSVL.

This chain links TRBV28 with TRBJ1-2; maybe TRBD1 (5 bases). The CDR3 loop spans 15 amino acids. The germline V gene encodes CDR1 MDHEN and CDR2 SYDVKM. Trimming removed 7 bases at V and 2 bases at J, with 17 bases between. CDR3 in DNA: TGTGCCAGCACGGTCAGGCGTCCAGGGAACTATGGCTACACCTTC. It encodes CASTVRRPGNYGYTF.

This chain joins TRBV28 and TRBJ2-7, with 13 nucleotides matching TRBD2. Germline V CDR1 and CDR2: MDHEN, SYDVKM. V trimming: 1 base; J trimming: 4 bases; junction bases outside the gene matches: 10. This CDR3 is built from 18 residues. In DNA, the CDR3 is TGTGCCAGCAGTTTATTTAGATCCGGACTAGCGGGAGAATACGAGCAGTACTTC. Its translation is CASSLFRSGLAGEYEQYF.

The J gene is TRBJ1-5, the V gene TRBV28, with 11 positions matching TRBD1. Germline trimming cut 5 bases from V and 7 bases from J; bases unmatched to any gene: 16. The CDR3 extends over 18 amino acids. Germline V CDR1 and CDR2: MDHEN, SYDVKM. The CDR3 DNA is TGTGCCAGCAGTAGGGGGACAGGGGGAACCCTAAGTAAGCAGCCCCAGCATTTT. This codes for CASSRGTGGTLSKQPQHF.

The rearrangement links TRBV5-1 to TRBJ2-5, with TRBD2 matching 13 bases. The CDR3 runs to 17 residues. Per germline, CDR1 SGHRS and CDR2 YFSETQ. V lost 0 bases, J lost 4 bases, and 6 bases stayed unmatched. CDR3 in amino acids: CASSLVGLAGDGETQYF. DNA for the CDR3: TGCGCCAGCAGCTTGGTAGGACTAGCGGGAGACGGAGAGACCCAGTACTTC.

The genes are TRBV21-1 and TRBJ2-2; the D segment call TRBD1 is taken from the table without a DNA check. TRBV21-1 is classified as a pseudogene. The CDR3 covers 13 residues. CDR3 DNA: TGTGCCAGCAGCGCAGGGAACACCGGGGAGCTGTTTTTT. Its translation is CASSAGNTGELFF.

The V gene is TRBV7-9, the J gene TRBJ1-4, with unresolved D. CDR1 SEHNR and CDR2 FQNEAQ come from the germline V gene (reference sequence). V lost 8 bases and J lost 5, with 9 bases in between. The CDR3 is 12 amino acids. CDR3 DNA: TGTGCCAGCGGAGGAGGGAATGAAAAACTGTTTTTT. This encodes CASGGGNEKLFF.

The chain recombines TRBV28 with TRBJ1-2, with 7 bases fitting TRBD1. The CDR3 totals 15 residues. V lost 4 bases, J lost 4 bases, and 9 bases stayed unmatched. Germline CDR1 is MDHEN and CDR2 is SYDVKM. The CDR3 sequence: CASSSPSAGGYGYTF. CDR3 DNA sequence: TGTGCCAGCAGTTCCCCCTCAGCAGGGGGCTATGGCTACACCTTC.

This rearrangement joins TRBV7-9 to TRBJ1-6; TRBD1 might be the D (6 bases). The CDR3 has 16 residues. Germline CDR1 is SEHNR and CDR2 is FQNEAQ (reference sequence). V shed 5 bases and J shed 10 bases, with 21 bases lying between them. The CDR3 DNA follows: TGTGCCAGCAGCCCCCTGGGGGCAGGGGAGAGATCACCCCTCCACTTT. Its protein product is CASSPLGAGERSPLHF.

The chain employs TRBV28 and TRBJ2-7; TRBD2 matches at 8 bases. The CDR3 covers 15 residues. Looked up from germline, CDR1 is MDHEN and CDR2 is SYDVKM. V shed 8 bases and J 7 bases; nucleotides not matched to a gene: 16. The DNA of the CDR3 is TGTGCCAGCCTCCTCGACGGACTAGCCGGACGGGAGCAGTACTTC. Protein product: CASLLDGLAGREQYF.

The chain carries TRBV18 and TRBJ2-1; D gene unclear. This CDR3 comprises 14 residues. Germline values: CDR1 KGHSH, CDR2 LQKENI. The V end lost 0 bases, the J end lost 5 bases, and 8 bases lay between the germline ends. The CDR3 bases are TGTGCCAGCTCACCACCCCCGACAAACAATGAGCAGTTCTTC. As protein: CASSPPPTNNEQFF.

The rearrangement uses TRBV11-2 and TRBJ1-1; tentative D call: TRBD1 (5 bases). Germline assignment: CDR1 SGHAT and CDR2 FQNNGV. Trimming took off 5 bases at V and 11 bases at J, with 12 bases between the two ends. CDR3 length: 11 amino acids. The CDR3 region is CASSPRGSAFF. CDR3 DNA: TGTGCCAGCAGCCCTCGGGGGTCCGCTTTCTTT.

The chain links TRBV7-8 to TRBJ1-4; TRBD1 might be the D (6 bases). Germline assignment: CDR1 SGHVS and CDR2 FQNEAQ. The CDR3 contains 16 residues. The V gene lost 0 bases and the J gene lost 3 bases, with 11 bases spanning the gap. The CDR3 loop is CASSLATGRANEKLFF. The CDR3 DNA follows: TGTGCCAGCAGCTTAGCGACAGGCAGGGCTAATGAAAAACTGTTTTTT.